The clone carrying this TCR beta chain appeared a few times. Its antigen remains unknown. The record originates from a study of response to subunit inactivated influenza vaccine. Study-wide results and limits: The authors suggested that few new T cells are recruited per seasonal influenza vaccination.

V was cut by 2 bases and J by 6 bases, with 13 bases left in between. Germline V gene sequence: CDR1 MNHNS, CDR2 SASEGT. The CDR3 consists of 14 residues. TCRdb ran MiXCR on the RT-PCR reads and lists one entry per CDR3 protein. The sample lists hundreds of thousands of distinct CDR3 sequences; around 14% were seen once. This TCR was sampled from a man aged 45-65 years who received an inactivated influenza vaccine. The sample here was PBMCs from blood, taken 12 days after vaccination. This chain uses TRBV6-1 with TRBJ1-2, with a possible D match to TRBD1 (6 bases). The CDR3 sequence: CASSESGRDNGYTF. The CDR3 DNA follows: TGTGCCAGCAGTGAAAGCGGACGGGACAATGGCTACACCTTC.